These 26 T cell receptor beta chains were all obtained from the same sample, sequenced in a study of blood T cell repertoires in COVID-19. Method: immunoSEQ multiplex PCR; TCRdb's copy keeps in-frame clones and lacks some. The sample records 150,000 to 200,000 clones, roughly 91% being singletons. The source material was peripheral blood. The source is a man aged 40-50 years with active or convalescent COVID-19.

This chain uses TRBV6-2 or TRBV6-3 with TRBJ2-1; D is perhaps TRBD2 (6 bases). Trimming took 2 bases from V and 6 from J, leaving 14 bases between them. This CDR3 comprises 15 residues. CDR1 is MNHEY, CDR2 SVGEGT, per germline. The CDR3 DNA reads TGTGCCAGCAGTTACCCGTCGCCCGGGGGCAATGAGCAGTTCTTC. As protein: CASSYPSPGGNEQFF.

The V gene is TRBV6-5, the J gene TRBJ2-1; 10 bases line up with TRBD1. Germline V CDR1 and CDR2: MNHEY, SVGAGI. The CDR3 runs to 15 residues. Germline trimming cut 5 bases from V and 5 bases from J; bases unmatched to any gene: 6. For the CDR3, the DNA is TGTGCCAGCAGTCGACAGGGGGCGTTACACAATGAGCAGTTCTTC. Translation gives CASSRQGALHNEQFF.

Here the CDR3 reads CASRPQGWTGNTIYF. CDR3 in DNA: TGTGCCAGCAGACCACAGGGATGGACTGGAAACACCATATATTTT. The chain uses TRBV6-5 and TRBJ1-3, with D perhaps TRBD1 (6 bases). Trimming shortened V by 6 bases and J by 2 bases, and 14 bases separated the two germline ends. This CDR3 has 15 residues. Germline CDR1 and CDR2: MNHEY and SVGAGI.

The chain links TRBV9 to TRBJ2-5; tentative D call: TRBD2 (6 bases). The CDR3 has 14 residues. Germline CDR1 SGDLS, CDR2 YYNGEE. Trimming removed 0 bases from V and 5 bases from J, with 11 bases in between. The CDR3 DNA follows: TGTGCCAGCAGCGTAGCGGCGGGGAGGGAGACCCAGTACTTC. This translates into CASSVAAGRETQYF.

The V and J genes are TRBV12-3 or TRBV12-4 and TRBJ2-1; the D is unclear. The CDR3 sequence is 10 residues long. V was cut by 6 bases and J by 10 bases, with 7 bases left in between. CDR3: CASRSSEQFF. The CDR3 region has the DNA TGTGCCAGCAGGTCGTCGGAGCAGTTCTTC.

This chain links TRBV7-5 with TRBJ1-2. TRBV7-5 constitutes a pseudogene. The CDR3 is 17 amino acids. CDR3 residues: CVRSFMSRRSPNYGYTF. CDR3 DNA: TGTGTCAGAAGTTTTATGTCGAGGAGAAGTCCTAACTATGGCTACACCTTC.

The table lists this clone with a count of one. V is TRBV3-1 (or the pseudogene TRBV3-2) and J is TRBJ1-5; 7 nucleotides align to TRBD1. The CDR3 has 18 amino acids. CDR1 is LGHDT and CDR2 is YNNKEL in the germline V gene (reference sequence). V lost 0 bases and J lost 0; bases outside the gene matches: 8. CDR3 sequence reads: CASSQEGDSRHSNQPQHF. The CDR3 region has the DNA TGTGCCAGCAGCCAAGAGGGGGACAGCAGACATAGCAATCAGCCCCAGCATTTT.

The V call is TRBV5-8, the J call TRBJ1-5, with D unclear. This CDR3 has 14 amino acids. CDR1 is SGHTS and CDR2 is YDEGEE in the germline V gene. The V gene lost 2 bases and the J gene lost 4 bases, with 10 bases spanning the gap. The CDR3 loop reads CASSFWPGNQPQHF. The DNA for the CDR3 is TGTGCCAGCAGCTTTTGGCCAGGTAATCAGCCCCAGCATTTT.

The genes are TRBV11-2 and TRBJ1-2; 8 nucleotides align to TRBD1. Germline CDR1 reads SGHAT; CDR2 reads FQNNGV. The trim removed 8 bases at V and 6 bases at J, leaving 8 bases unmatched. The CDR3 extends over 13 amino acids. The chain's CDR3 is CASGDTGGNGYTF. The CDR3 coding sequence is TGTGCCAGCGGGGACACAGGGGGAAATGGCTACACCTTC.

The J gene is TRBJ2-2, the V gene TRBV9, with 10 bases matching TRBD2. The CDR3 is 17 amino acids. Germline lookup yields CDR1 SGDLS and CDR2 YYNGEE. V gave up 5 bases and J gave up 1 base; unmatched junction bases: 8. The DNA for the CDR3 is TGTGCCAGCAGTGGAAGCTCTAGCGGGGGGAACACCGGGGAGCTGTTTTTT. It encodes CASSGSSSGGNTGELFF.

The chain is built from TRBV7-2 and TRBJ2-3; 11 positions match TRBD2. Germline loops: CDR1 SGHTA, CDR2 FQGNSA. CDR3 size: 17 residues. V dropped 1 base and J dropped 2; count of bases not matched to a gene: 5. CDR3 sequence (DNA): TGTGCCAGCAGCTTAGGGGCTAGCGGGGGGATCACAGATACGCAGTATTTT. The encoded protein is CASSLGASGGITDTQYF.

This sequence joins TRBV7-2 and TRBJ2-2; 11 nucleotides agree with TRBD2. This CDR3 has 16 amino acids. Germline V gene lookup returns CDR1 SGHTA and CDR2 FQGNSA. The ends lost 3 bases at V and 3 bases at J; junction bases unmatched: 3. The CDR3 loop is CASSLVAGGYTGELFF. CDR3 in DNA: TGTGCCAGCAGCTTGGTAGCGGGGGGGTACACCGGGGAGCTGTTTTTT. The full variable domain, its missing parts supplied by reference TRBV7-2 and TRBJ2-2, is GAGVSQSPSNKVTEKGKDVELRCDPISGHTALYWYRQSLGQGLEFLIYFQGNSAPDKSGLPSDRFSAERTGGSVSTLTIQRTQQEDSAVYLCASSLVAGGYTGELFFGEGSRLTVL.

V usage is TRBV19 and J usage is TRBJ2-5; a weak D match, TRBD1 (6 bases). With 6 bases removed from V and 6 bases from J, the gap between germline ends came to 29 bases. The CDR3 has 18 amino acids. Germline assignment: CDR1 LNHDA and CDR2 SQIVND (reference sequence). The CDR3 spells CASSKTAFSGQPPKTQYF. The CDR3 region has the DNA TGTGCCAGTAGCAAAACAGCCTTCTCAGGACAGCCCCCAAAGACCCAGTACTTC.

This rearrangement joins TRBV7-8 to TRBJ2-7; D remains ambiguous. Germline CDR1 SGHVS, CDR2 FQNEAQ. The CDR3 length is 13 residues. The V and J ends lost 3 bases and 2 bases respectively, with 8 bases between them. CDR3 in amino acids: CASSLSKAYEQYF. CDR3 nucleotide sequence: TGTGCCAGCAGCTTGTCTAAAGCCTACGAGCAGTACTTC.

This chain connects TRBV27 to TRBJ2-1, with 7 bases lining up with TRBD2. The trim removed 1 base at V and 2 bases at J, leaving 11 bases unmatched. CDR1 and CDR2 (germline): MNHEY, SMNVEV (reference sequence). The CDR3 extends over 18 amino acids. The CDR3 loop reads CASSLLGSSGITYNEQFF. The CDR3 DNA sequence: TGTGCCAGCAGTTTATTAGGGTCTAGCGGAATCACCTACAATGAGCAGTTCTTC.

The genes are TRBV4-3 and TRBJ2-2, with 14 bases identical to TRBD2. This CDR3 comprises 17 residues. V lost 4 bases, J lost 6 bases, and 7 bases stayed unmatched. Germline-derived CDR1 and CDR2 are LGHNA and YSLEER. CDR3 bases: TGCGCCAGCAGCCGGGGACTAGCGGGGGCGGGGGCCGGGGAGCTGTTTTTT. The encoded protein is CASSRGLAGAGAGELFF.

This rearrangement joins TRBV19 to TRBJ2-1; D is possibly TRBD2 (5 bases). CDR3 length: 14 residues. CDR1 LNHDA and CDR2 SQIVND come from the germline V gene (reference sequence). Trimming shortened V by 7 bases and J by 7 bases, and 17 bases separated the two germline ends. CDR3 coding DNA: TGTGCCAGTACCCCGACTACGTCTGGGAATGAGCAGTTCTTC. Translated: CASTPTTSGNEQFF.

V usage is TRBV10-3 and J usage is TRBJ2-2, with 13 positions matching TRBD2. The germline CDR1 and CDR2 sequences are ENHRY and SYGVKD. The ends lost 2 bases at V and 3 bases at J; junction bases unmatched: 9. This CDR3 is 19 amino acids long. The CDR3 here is CAISELGTSGAGDTGELFF. The CDR3 region has the DNA TGTGCCATCAGTGAGCTGGGGACTAGCGGGGCCGGAGACACCGGGGAGCTGTTTTTT.

This clone was recorded a few times. The gene calls are TRBV14 and TRBJ1-2, with D hard to call. Trimming shortened V by 1 base and J by 8 bases, and 11 bases separated the two germline ends. Germline CDR1 and CDR2: SGHDN and FVKESK. The CDR3 extends over 13 amino acids. CDR3 protein: CASSQGPSGGYTF. The DNA of the CDR3 is TGTGCCAGCAGCCAAGGGCCGTCGGGAGGCTACACCTTC.

In this sample, this clone turned up a few times. The J gene is TRBJ1-6, the V gene TRBV19; no firm D call. Germline assignment: CDR1 LNHDA and CDR2 SQIVND (reference sequence). The V end lost 5 bases, the J end lost 0 bases, and 11 bases lay between the germline ends. The CDR3 contains 16 residues. The CDR3 nucleotides read TGTGCCAGTAGTGAGCAGACTAGCTCCTATAATTCACCCCTCCACTTT. This sequence encodes CASSEQTSSYNSPLHF.

This rearrangement joins TRBV6-5 to TRBJ2-7, with a possible D match to TRBD2 (5 bases). V dropped 5 bases and J dropped 4 bases, with 15 bases sitting between them. The germline V gene has CDR1 MNHEY and CDR2 SVGAGI. This CDR3 has 14 amino acids. This CDR3 is CASSRRAEVYEQYF. Here the CDR3 DNA reads TGTGCCAGCAGTCGACGGGCGGAGGTTTACGAGCAGTACTTC.

The count of this clone is one. The chain employs TRBV29-1 and TRBJ2-1; 10 bases align to TRBD2. The CDR3 extends over 15 amino acids. J was trimmed by 7 bases and V by 6 bases; bases with no gene match: 12. Per the germline V gene, CDR1 is SQVTM and CDR2 is ANQGSEA. As DNA, the CDR3 is TGCAGCGTACGACGAGCTAGCGGGAGTAGTAATGAGCAGTTCTTC. Translation: CSVRRASGSSNEQFF.

The V gene is TRBV5-1, the J gene TRBJ2-1; 9 bases line up with TRBD2. The length of the CDR3 is 14 residues. Germline assignment: CDR1 SGHRS and CDR2 YFSETQ. Unmatched junction bases numbered 4, after V lost 0 bases and J lost 9 bases. CDR3 DNA: TGCGCCAGCAGCTTGGGGACTAGCGCTGGTGAGCAGTTCTTC. The encoded protein is CASSLGTSAGEQFF.

The CDR3 coding sequence is TGTGCCAGCAGCTCGGGACTAGCGAAAAACAATGAGCAGTTCTTC. Translated, it gives CASSSGLAKNNEQFF. This chain uses TRBV21-1 with TRBJ2-1; the table assigns TRBD2, which was not confirmed against the DNA. TRBV21-1 is a known pseudogene. The CDR3 has 15 amino acids.

This clone was counted only a few times. The genes are TRBV5-1 and TRBJ2-7; D may be TRBD1 (6 bases). The CDR3 has 16 amino acids. The ends were cut back, 7 bases at V and 0 bases at J, with 20 bases in the middle. Germline CDR1 is SGHRS and CDR2 is YFSETQ. Here the CDR3 reads CASGMPQGRVSYEQYF. The CDR3 coding sequence is TGCGCCAGCGGGATGCCACAGGGAAGGGTCTCCTACGAGCAGTACTTC.

The chain carries TRBV2 and TRBJ2-3, with D tentatively TRBD2 (6 bases). The CDR3 has 14 residues. V was cut by 6 bases and J by 3 bases, with 13 bases left in between. The germline CDR1 and CDR2 sequences are SNHLY and FYNNEI. The CDR3 DNA follows: TGTGCCAGCAGGGGAGGCCGGAAAACAGATACGCAGTATTTT. Encoded protein: CASRGGRKTDTQYF.